The 6 T cell receptor beta chains below come from one sample, sequenced in a study of read filtering for tumor transcriptome and immune sequencing. From roughly 390 ng of RNA, a library with molecular barcoded alpha/delta and beta/gamma adaptors was made. TCRdb re-analysed the reads in MiXCR, keeping a single row per CDR3 protein. The repertoire holds some 40,000 distinct CDR3 sequences, approximately 15% seen once, with less than 20% in the top ten. Sequenced sample: a population of CD138-negative cells sorted from bone marrow. These receptors all come from a donor at least 40 years old with multiple myeloma.

This clonotype occurred many times. V is TRBV7-3 and J is TRBJ1-4; D gene ambiguous. The CDR3 sequence is 15 residues long. Trimming removed 2 bases from V and 2 bases from J, with 9 bases in between. Germline loops: CDR1 SGHTA, CDR2 FQGTGA. The CDR3 nucleotides read TGTGCCAGCAGCTTATCAGGCATTACTAATGAAAAACTGTTTTTT. It is translated as CASSLSGITNEKLFF.

This clonotype appeared many times. The rearrangement uses TRBV11-1 and TRBJ2-2; a weak D match, TRBD2 (5 bases). The CDR3 loop spans 13 amino acids. V was shortened by 4 bases and J by 7 bases, with 10 bases between the two germline ends. The germline V gene encodes CDR1 SGHAT and CDR2 FQDESV (reference sequence). Here the CDR3 reads CASSSRDGGELFF. CDR3 nucleotide sequence: TGTGCCAGCAGCTCCCGGGATGGCGGGGAGCTGTTTTTT.

As for this clonotype: Without the conserved terminal phenylalanine or tryptophan, this CDR3 likely stems from a read error. This chain uses TRBV6-1 with TRBJ1-1, with D hard to call. Looked up from germline, CDR1 is MNHNS and CDR2 is SASEGT. The CDR3 has 13 residues. The CDR3 DNA reads as TGTGCCGGCAGTTCAACGAGGAACACTGAAGCTTTCTTA. This sequence encodes CAGSSTRNTEAFL.

This clonotype was detected ten times or more. The chain has TRBV5-6 and TRBJ2-7, with no clear D. The CDR3 consists of 14 residues. Germline V gene sequence: CDR1 SGHDT, CDR2 YYEEEE. With 4 bases removed from V and 0 bases from J, the gap between germline ends came to 11 bases. The CDR3 nucleotides are TGTGCCAGCAGCCCTTTGCGCGGCTCCTACGAGCAGTACTTC. The encoded protein is CASSPLRGSYEQYF.

There are many counts of this clonotype. The CDR3 coding sequence is TGCAGTGCAGGGGACCCCAGCAGAGGCTACACCTTC. Translating it yields CSAGDPSRGYTF. The V gene is TRBV20-1, the J gene TRBJ1-2; TRBD1 is a possible D gene (5 bases). Germline V lookup: CDR1 DFQATT, CDR2 SNEGSKA (reference sequence). Trimming left V 6 bases short and J 8 bases short, with 16 bases between. The CDR3 extends over 12 amino acids.

The chain combines TRBV20-1 with TRBJ2-7; 9 bases map to TRBD2. The length of the CDR3 is 15 residues. The germline V gene encodes CDR1 DFQATT and CDR2 SNEGSKA (reference sequence). The ends lost 5 bases at V and 4 bases at J; junction bases unmatched: 12. CDR3 DNA: TGCAGTGCTCTCCTCGCGGGGGGGGGGGGGTACGAGCAGTACTTC. Translated, it gives CSALLAGGGGYEQYF.